This T cell receptor beta chain was sequenced during a study of T cell repertoires in cytomegalovirus infection. The overall study: Public TCR beta signatures were indicative of both CMV infection and a matching HLA type.

Using its own MiXCR run on the reads, TCRdb lists one record per CDR3 protein. The data contain around 430,000 distinct CDR3 sequences, about 42% of them seen just once; the ten biggest clones take up 35% to 50%. A word on this clonotype: Its specificity is not known.

This sequence originates from a human donor in good health (CMV status not recorded). Some clones in this sample may be carry-over from other donors' samples. This specimen was cultured PBMCs, taken from culture after CMV antigen stimulation.

CDR3 in amino acids: CASSPWDPKDTEAFF. CDR3 sequence (DNA): TGTGCCAGCAGCCCGTGGGACCCGAAGGACACTGAAGCTTTCTTT. The chain combines TRBV7-9 with TRBJ1-1, with D possibly TRBD1 on 5 matching bases. The V and J ends lost 5 bases and 3 bases respectively, with 16 bases between them. The CDR3 contains 15 residues. Germline lookup yields CDR1 SEHNR and CDR2 FQNEAQ (reference sequence).